Listed here is a single TCR beta chain. The data are from a study of blood T cell repertoires in COVID-19. Study summary: The United States, Italy and Spain were the sources of the acute and convalescent COVID-19 samples. T cells, B-cell-depleted T cells, or PBMCs provided the cDNA or gDNA that served as material.

Authors' data handling: Researchers report that nucleated cell counts were estimated from reference gene primer amplification. Generated by immunoSEQ multiplex PCR, the TCRdb table keeps only in-frame clones and is missing some. From that table come the V and J calls and clone size; the DNA was used to work out D and trimming. The sample records 64,000 or so clones, 82% being singletons. Trimming cost V 2 bases and J 6 bases, with 15 bases left between them. Germline-derived CDR1 and CDR2 are WNHNN and SYGVQD (reference sequence). This CDR3 is built from 15 residues. The V call is TRBV10-1, the J call TRBJ2-3, with D tentatively TRBD1 (5 bases). The sequence was obtained from a human donor in a cohort sampled during active COVID-19. The specimen sequenced was peripheral blood. The CDR3 reads CASSERGRGPDTQYF. DNA of the CDR3: TGCGCCAGCAGTGAGAGGGGCCGAGGACCCGATACGCAGTATTTT.